This T cell receptor beta chain was identified in a study of blood T cell repertoires in COVID-19. Study at large: The origin of the acute and convalescent COVID-19 samples was the United States, Italy and Spain. The cDNA or gDNA used as material had been derived from T cells, B-cell-depleted T cells, or PBMCs.

Profiling relied on immunoSEQ multiplex PCR, and the TCRdb table lists in-frame clones only, not all of them. This table holds about 310,000 clones, around nine tenths found once. The junction had 3 bases not matched to a gene; V was cut back by 3 bases and J by 0 bases. Per the germline V gene, CDR1 is SGDLS and CDR2 is YYNGEE. The CDR3 is 16 residues long. Each participant's cohort was designated according to participant-reported clinical history. Cohort 3 recovery required two negative PCRs, clearance, or symptom resolution. Sequencing used PBMCs or T cells enriched from blood (not recorded which). The chain recombines TRBV9 with TRBJ1-4; 9 positions agree with TRBD1. This clonotype was sampled from a woman in her twenties or thirties who had recovered from COVID-19. CDR3 amino acids: CASSAGDRATNEKLFF. The CDR3, as DNA: TGTGCCAGCAGCGCAGGGGACAGGGCAACTAATGAAAAACTGTTTTTT.